The source of this T cell receptor beta chain is a study of cytomegalovirus exposure and HLA in healthy donors. Study-level results: Later, an analysis found that common viral pathogens appeared to be linked with several of the most significant clusters.

The PCR contained 60 Vbeta and 13 Jbeta primers. This table comes from immunoSEQ multiplex PCR, and its TCRdb copy is limited to in-frame clones, with some not included. This repertoire shows tens of thousands of clones, 75% found once; its top ten account for approximately 2.1%. Trimming at V came to 1 base and at J to 6 bases, leaving 4 bases not matched to a gene. CDR1 is SGHRS and CDR2 is YFSETQ in the germline V gene. This CDR3 contains 14 residues. Concerning this clone itself: Its target is unknown.

Sequenced material: PBMCs. This TCR came from a man in his forties or fifties in good health and CMV-seronegative. The chain uses TRBV5-1 and TRBJ2-7; 10 nucleotides agree with TRBD2. The CDR3 DNA reads TGCGCCAGCAGCTTGAGTGCTAGCGGGAGCGAGCAGTACTTC. Its translation: CASSLSASGSEQYF.